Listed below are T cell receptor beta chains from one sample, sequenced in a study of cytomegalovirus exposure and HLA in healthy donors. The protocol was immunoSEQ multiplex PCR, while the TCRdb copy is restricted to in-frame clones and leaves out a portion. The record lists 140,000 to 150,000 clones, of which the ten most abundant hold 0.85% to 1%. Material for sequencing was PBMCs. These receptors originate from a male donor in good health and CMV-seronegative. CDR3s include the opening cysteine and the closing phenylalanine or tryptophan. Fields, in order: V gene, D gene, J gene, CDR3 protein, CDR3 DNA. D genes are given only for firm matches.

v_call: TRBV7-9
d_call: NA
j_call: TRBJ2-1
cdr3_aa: CASMLLRSSYNEQFF
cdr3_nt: TGTGCCAGCATGCTACTCCGGTCTTCCTACAATGAGCAGTTCTTC

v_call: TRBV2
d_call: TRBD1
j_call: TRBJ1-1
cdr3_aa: CASREQGPYTEAFF
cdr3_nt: TGTGCCAGCAGAGAACAGGGGCCGTACACTGAAGCTTTCTTT

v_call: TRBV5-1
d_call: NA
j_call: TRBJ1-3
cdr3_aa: CASSFGAPGAGNTIYF
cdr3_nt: TGCGCCAGCAGCTTTGGAGCCCCCGGGGCTGGAAACACCATATATTTT

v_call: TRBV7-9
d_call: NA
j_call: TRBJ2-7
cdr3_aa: CASSVDAVTREQYF
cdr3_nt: TGTGCCAGCAGCGTCGATGCGGTCACTCGGGAGCAGTACTTC

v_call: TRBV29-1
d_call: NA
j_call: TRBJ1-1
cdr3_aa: CSVGGEAFF
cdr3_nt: TGCAGCGTTGGCGGTGAAGCTTTCTTT

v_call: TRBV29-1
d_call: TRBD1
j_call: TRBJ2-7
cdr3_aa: CSVESQGAYEQYF
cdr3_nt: TGCAGCGTTGAATCACAGGGGGCCTACGAGCAGTACTTC

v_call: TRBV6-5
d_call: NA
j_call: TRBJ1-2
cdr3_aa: CASSYARRSYGYTF
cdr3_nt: TGTGCCAGCAGTTACGCCAGAAGGAGCTATGGCTACACCTTC

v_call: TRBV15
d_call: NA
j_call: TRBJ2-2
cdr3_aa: CATSRGSSVGELFF
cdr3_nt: TGTGCCACCAGCAGAGGTTCGAGTGTCGGGGAGCTGTTTTTT

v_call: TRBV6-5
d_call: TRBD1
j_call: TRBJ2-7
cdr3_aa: CASSVTGTATYEQYF
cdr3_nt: TGTGCCAGCAGCGTCACCGGGACAGCGACCTACGAGCAGTACTTC

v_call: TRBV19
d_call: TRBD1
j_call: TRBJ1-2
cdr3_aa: CASSIRTGTYGYTF
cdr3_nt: TGTGCCAGTAGTATTCGGACAGGGACCTATGGCTACACCTTC

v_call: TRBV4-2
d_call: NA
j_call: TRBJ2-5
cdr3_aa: CASSQEGGFETQYF
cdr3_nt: TGTGCCAGCAGCCAAGAGGGGGGTTTTGAGACCCAGTACTTC

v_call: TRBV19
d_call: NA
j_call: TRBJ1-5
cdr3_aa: CASSIESGLSNQPQHF
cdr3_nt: TGTGCCAGTAGTATAGAATCAGGGCTAAGCAATCAGCCCCAGCATTTT

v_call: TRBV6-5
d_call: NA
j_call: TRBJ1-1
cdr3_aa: CASRADSYNTEAFF
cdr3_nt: TGTGCCAGCAGAGCGGACAGTTATAACACTGAAGCTTTCTTT

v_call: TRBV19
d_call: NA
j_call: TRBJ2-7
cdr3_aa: CASSTTRTYEQYF
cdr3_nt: TGTGCCAGTAGCACGACCCGGACTTACGAGCAGTACTTC

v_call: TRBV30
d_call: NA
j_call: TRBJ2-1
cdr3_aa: CAWSEKAESSYNEQFF
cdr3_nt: TGTGCCTGGAGTGAGAAAGCGGAGAGCTCCTACAATGAGCAGTTCTTC

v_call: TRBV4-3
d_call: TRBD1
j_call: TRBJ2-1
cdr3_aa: CASSHNRGDEQFF
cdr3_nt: TGCGCCAGCAGCCATAACAGGGGTGATGAGCAGTTCTTC

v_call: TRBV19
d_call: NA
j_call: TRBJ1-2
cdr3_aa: CASSIPGNYGYTF
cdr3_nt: TGTGCCAGTAGTATCCCAGGAAACTATGGCTACACCTTC

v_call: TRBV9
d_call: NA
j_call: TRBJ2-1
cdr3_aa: CASSVAPNEQFF
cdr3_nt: TGTGCCAGCAGCGTAGCTCCGAATGAGCAGTTCTTC

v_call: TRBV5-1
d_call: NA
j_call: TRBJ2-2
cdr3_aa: CASSLALGGLNTGELFF
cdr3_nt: TGCGCCAGCAGCTTGGCCCTTGGGGGACTGAACACCGGGGAGCTGTTTTTT

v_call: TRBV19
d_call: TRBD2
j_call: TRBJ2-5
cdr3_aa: CASSGLAGETQYF
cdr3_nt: TGTGCCAGTAGCGGACTAGCGGGAGAGACCCAGTACTTC

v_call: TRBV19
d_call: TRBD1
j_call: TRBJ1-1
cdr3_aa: CASSPRDRMNTEAFF
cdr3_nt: TGTGCCAGTAGTCCCCGGGACAGGATGAACACTGAAGCTTTCTTT

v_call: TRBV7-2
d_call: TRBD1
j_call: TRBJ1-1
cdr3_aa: CASSTRDRGGRAEAFF
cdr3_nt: TGTGCCAGCAGCACGCGGGACAGGGGAGGGAGGGCTGAAGCTTTCTTT

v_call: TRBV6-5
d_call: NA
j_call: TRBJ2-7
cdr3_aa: CASSYGHSSPYEQYF
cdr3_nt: TGTGCCAGCAGTTACGGGCACTCAAGTCCCTACGAGCAGTACTTC

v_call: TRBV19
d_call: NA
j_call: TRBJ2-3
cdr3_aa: CASRGGHADTQYF
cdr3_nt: TGTGCCAGTAGGGGGGGGCACGCAGATACGCAGTATTTT

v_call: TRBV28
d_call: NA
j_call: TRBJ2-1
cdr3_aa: CASTLGYYNEQFF
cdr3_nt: TGTGCCAGCACTCTAGGATACTACAATGAGCAGTTCTTC

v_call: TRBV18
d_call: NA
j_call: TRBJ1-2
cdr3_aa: CASSPTGNPSDGYTF
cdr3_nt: TGTGCCAGCTCACCTACAGGCAATCCGAGCGATGGCTACACCTTC

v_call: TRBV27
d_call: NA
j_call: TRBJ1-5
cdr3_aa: CASGTGPGQPQHF
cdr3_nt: TGTGCCAGCGGAACAGGGCCCGGTCAGCCCCAGCATTTT

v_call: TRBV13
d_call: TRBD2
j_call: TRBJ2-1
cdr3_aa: CASSLDTSGNEQFF
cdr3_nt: TGTGCCAGCAGCTTAGATACTAGCGGCAATGAGCAGTTCTTC

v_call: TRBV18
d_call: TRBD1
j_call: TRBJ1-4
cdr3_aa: CASSPGTGGSEKLFF
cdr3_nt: TGTGCCAGCTCACCAGGGACAGGGGGGAGTGAAAAACTGTTTTTT

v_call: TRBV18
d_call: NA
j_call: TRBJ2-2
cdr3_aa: CASSPDYRGNTGELFF
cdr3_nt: TGTGCCAGCTCACCAGACTATAGAGGGAACACCGGGGAGCTGTTTTTT

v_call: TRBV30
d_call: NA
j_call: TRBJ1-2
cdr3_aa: CAWRGGNYGYTF
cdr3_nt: TGTGCCTGGAGGGGGGGAAACTATGGCTACACCTTC

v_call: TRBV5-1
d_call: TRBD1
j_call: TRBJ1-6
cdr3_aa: CASSYYGQGSSLGSPLHF
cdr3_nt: TGCGCCAGCAGCTACTACGGACAGGGCTCAAGCTTAGGTTCACCCCTCCATTTT

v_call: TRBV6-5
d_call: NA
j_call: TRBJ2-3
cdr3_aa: CASSSGLTDTQYF
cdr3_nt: TGTGCCAGCAGTTCCGGACTCACAGATACGCAGTATTTT

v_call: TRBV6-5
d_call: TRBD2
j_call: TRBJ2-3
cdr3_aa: CASSYASGGTDTQYF
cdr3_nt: TGTGCCAGCAGTTACGCCAGCGGGGGCACAGATACGCAGTATTTT

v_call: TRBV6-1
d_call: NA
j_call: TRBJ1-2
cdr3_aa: CASSVDSDYGYTF
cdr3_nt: TGTGCCAGCAGTGTTGACAGCGACTATGGCTACACCTTC

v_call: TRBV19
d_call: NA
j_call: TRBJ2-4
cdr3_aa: CASSNQVAKNIQYF
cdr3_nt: TGTGCCAGTAGTAACCAGGTTGCCAAAAACATTCAGTACTTC

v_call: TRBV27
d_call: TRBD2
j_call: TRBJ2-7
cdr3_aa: CASSLSAGVRYEQYF
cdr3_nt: TGTGCCAGCAGTTTATCGGCGGGAGTAAGGTACGAGCAGTACTTC

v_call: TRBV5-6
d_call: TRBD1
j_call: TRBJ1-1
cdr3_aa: CASSGATGGGYNTEAFF
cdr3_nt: TGTGCCAGCAGCGGGGCCACAGGGGGAGGCTATAACACTGAAGCTTTCTTT

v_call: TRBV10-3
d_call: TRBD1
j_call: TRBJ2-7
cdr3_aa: CAIMGTGGHEQYF
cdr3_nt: TGTGCCATCATGGGGACAGGGGGTCACGAGCAGTACTTC

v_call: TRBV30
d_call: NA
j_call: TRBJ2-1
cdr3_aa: CASLWDNYNEQFF
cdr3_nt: TGTGCCAGTCTATGGGACAACTACAATGAGCAGTTCTTC

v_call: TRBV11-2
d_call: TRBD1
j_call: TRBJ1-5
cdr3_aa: CASSNTGGSQPQHF
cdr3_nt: TGTGCCAGCAGCAACACAGGGGGGAGTCAGCCCCAGCATTTT

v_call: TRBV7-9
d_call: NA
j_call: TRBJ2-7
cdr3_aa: CASSFPGEQYF
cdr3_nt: TGTGCCAGCAGCTTCCCGGGCGAGCAGTACTTC

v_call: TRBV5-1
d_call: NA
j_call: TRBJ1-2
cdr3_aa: CASRGQGGGYTF
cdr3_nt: TGCGCCAGCAGGGGCCAGGGTGGAGGCTACACCTTC

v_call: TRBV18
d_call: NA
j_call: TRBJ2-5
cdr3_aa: CASSPQSGQETQYF
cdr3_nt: TGTGCCAGCTCACCACAGTCAGGGCAAGAGACCCAGTACTTC

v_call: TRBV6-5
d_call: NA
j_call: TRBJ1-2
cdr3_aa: CASSYIPGTSFGYTF
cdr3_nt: TGTGCCAGCAGTTACATCCCAGGGACATCTTTTGGCTACACCTTC

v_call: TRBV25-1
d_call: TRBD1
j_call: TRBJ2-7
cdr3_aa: CATSGTGIYEQYF
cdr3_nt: TGTGCCACCTCCGGGACAGGGATCTACGAGCAGTACTTC